Detailed here is one TCR beta chain. The antigen remains unidentified. This specimen belongs to a study of cytomegalovirus exposure and HLA in healthy donors. Study-level findings and limits: The authors enumerated over 150 TCR beta chains as linked to cytomegalovirus.

PCR used 60 Vbeta primers and 13 Jbeta primers. Profiled with immunoSEQ multiplex PCR; TCRdb holds only in-frame clones, not every one. The repertoire has approximately 130,000 clones, about four fifths of them found once; the top ten carry under 9.5%. V lost 0 bases to trimming and J lost 2 bases; unmatched junction nucleotides: 6. This CDR3 comprises 16 residues. Germline lookup yields CDR1 MNHNY and CDR2 SVGAGI (reference sequence). This sequence originates from a woman aged 45 to 65 in good health and CMV-seropositive. V and J are TRBV6-6 and TRBJ1-2; 7 positions match TRBD1. Sequencing was done on a sample of PBMCs. The CDR3 reads CASSYSGRGRNYGYTF. The CDR3 nucleotides read TGTGCCAGCAGTTACTCTGGTAGGGGGCGGAACTATGGCTACACCTTC.